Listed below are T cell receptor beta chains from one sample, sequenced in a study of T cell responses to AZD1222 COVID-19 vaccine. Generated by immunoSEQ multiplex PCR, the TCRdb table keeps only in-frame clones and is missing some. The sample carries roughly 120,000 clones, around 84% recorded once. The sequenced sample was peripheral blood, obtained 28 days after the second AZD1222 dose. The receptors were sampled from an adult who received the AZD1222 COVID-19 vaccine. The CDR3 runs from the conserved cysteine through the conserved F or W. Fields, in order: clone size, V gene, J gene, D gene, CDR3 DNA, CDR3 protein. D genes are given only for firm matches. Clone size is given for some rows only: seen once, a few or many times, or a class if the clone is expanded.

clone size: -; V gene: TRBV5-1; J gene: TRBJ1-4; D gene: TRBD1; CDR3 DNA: TGCGCCAGCACACCCGGACAGGCCACAACTAATGAAAAACTGTTTTTT; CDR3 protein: CASTPGQATTNEKLFF
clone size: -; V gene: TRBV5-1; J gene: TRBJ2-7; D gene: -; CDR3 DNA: TGCGCCAGCAGCCAAGGGGACAACTCCTACGAGCAGTACTTC; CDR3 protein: CASSQGDNSYEQYF
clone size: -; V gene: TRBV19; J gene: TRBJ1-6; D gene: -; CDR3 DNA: TGTGCCAGTAAAACCAGACAGGCCGACACGTCACCCCTCCACTTT; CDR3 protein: CASKTRQADTSPLHF
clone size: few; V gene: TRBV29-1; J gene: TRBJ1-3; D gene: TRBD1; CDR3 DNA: TGCAGCGCTTTGGACAGGGGGCTTGGAAACACCATATATTTT; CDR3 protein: CSALDRGLGNTIYF
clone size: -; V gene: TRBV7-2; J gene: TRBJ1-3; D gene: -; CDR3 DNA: TGTGCCAGCAGCTTATTGTCCGGGCACGGAAACACCATATATTTT; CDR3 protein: CASSLLSGHGNTIYF
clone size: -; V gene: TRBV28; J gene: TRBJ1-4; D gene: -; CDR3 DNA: TGTGCCAGCAGTCCTCCGGTAGGGATGAGTGAAAAACTGTTTTTT; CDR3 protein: CASSPPVGMSEKLFF
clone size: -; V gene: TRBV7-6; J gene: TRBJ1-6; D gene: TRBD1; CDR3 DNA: TGTGCCAGCAGCCTCTCACCGGGACAGAATAATTCACCCCTCCACTTT; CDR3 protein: CASSLSPGQNNSPLHF
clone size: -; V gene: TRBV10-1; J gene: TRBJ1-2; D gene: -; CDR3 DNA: TGCGCCAGCAGTGCTGAGGGTGACGATGGCTACACCTTC; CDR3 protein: CASSAEGDDGYTF
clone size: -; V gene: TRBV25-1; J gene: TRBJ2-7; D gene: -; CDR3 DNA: TGTGCCAGCAGCGCCCCCCTAACGGGAGTCGACGAGCAGTACTTC; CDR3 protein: CASSAPLTGVDEQYF
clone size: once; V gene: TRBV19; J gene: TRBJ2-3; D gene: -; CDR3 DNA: TGTGCCAGTAGTATAGATTACAGCAAAGCCACAGATACGCAGTATTTT; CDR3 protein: CASSIDYSKATDTQYF
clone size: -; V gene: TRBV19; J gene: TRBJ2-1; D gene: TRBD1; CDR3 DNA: TGTGCCAGTAGTACCGGGACAGGGGGTCCCAAATCGGTCTTC; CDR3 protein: CASSTGTGGPKSVF
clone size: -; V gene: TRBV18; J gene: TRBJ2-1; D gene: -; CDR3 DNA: TGTGCCAGCTCACCACCTTCTGTATCCTACAATGAGCAGTTCTTC; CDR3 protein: CASSPPSVSYNEQFF
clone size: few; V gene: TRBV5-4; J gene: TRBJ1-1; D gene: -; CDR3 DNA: TGTGCCAGCAGCTCGCCAAGGGGGAACACTGAAGCTTTCTTT; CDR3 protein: CASSSPRGNTEAFF
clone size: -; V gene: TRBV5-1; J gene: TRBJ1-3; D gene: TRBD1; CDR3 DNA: TGCGCCAGCAGCACACAGGGGATTGCGGGAAACACCATATATTTT; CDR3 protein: CASSTQGIAGNTIYF
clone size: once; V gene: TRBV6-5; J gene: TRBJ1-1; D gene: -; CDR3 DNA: TGTGCCAGCATCGGGGGCATGAACACTGAAGCTTTCTTT; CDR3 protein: CASIGGMNTEAFF
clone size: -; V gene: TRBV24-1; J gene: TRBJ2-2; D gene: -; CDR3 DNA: TGTGCCACCAGTGATTTGGTGTTAAGGGGCGGCGGGGAGCTGTTTTTT; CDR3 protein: CATSDLVLRGGGELFF
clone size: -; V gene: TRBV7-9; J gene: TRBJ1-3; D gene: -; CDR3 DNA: TGTGCCAGCAGCCCGCAGGGGACGGGAAACACCATATATTTT; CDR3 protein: CASSPQGTGNTIYF
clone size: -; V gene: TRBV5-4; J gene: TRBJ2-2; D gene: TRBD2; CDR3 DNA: TGTGCCAGCAGCTTGGGCGGACTAGCGGGGGGAGAGAACACCGGGGAGCTGTTTTTT; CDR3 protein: CASSLGGLAGGENTGELFF
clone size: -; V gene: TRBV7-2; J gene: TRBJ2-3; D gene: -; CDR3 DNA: TGTGCCAGCAGCTCCAAAGGGCCGTTGATGGCAGATACGCAGTATTTT; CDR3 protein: CASSSKGPLMADTQYF
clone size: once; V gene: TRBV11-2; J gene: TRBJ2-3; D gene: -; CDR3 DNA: TGTGCCAGCATCACAACGGGGGTGGATACGCAGTATTTT; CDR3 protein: CASITTGVDTQYF
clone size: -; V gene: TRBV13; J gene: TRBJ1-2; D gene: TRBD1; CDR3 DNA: TGTGCCAGCAGCTTAGTCGGACAGGCTGACTATGGCTACACCTTC; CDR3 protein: CASSLVGQADYGYTF
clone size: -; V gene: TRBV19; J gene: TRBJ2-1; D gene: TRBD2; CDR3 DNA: TGTGCCAGTGGACTAGCGGGGGCCCACTACAATGAGCAGTTCTTC; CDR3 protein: CASGLAGAHYNEQFF
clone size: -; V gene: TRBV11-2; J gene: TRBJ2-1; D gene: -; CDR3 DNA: TGTGCCAGCAGCTTATACACAGGATACAATGAGCAGTTCTTC; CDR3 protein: CASSLYTGYNEQFF
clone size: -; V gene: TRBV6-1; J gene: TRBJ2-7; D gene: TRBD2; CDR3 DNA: TGTGCCAGCAGTGAATATGGCGGGAGGTCATGGGAGCAGTACTTC; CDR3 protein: CASSEYGGRSWEQYF
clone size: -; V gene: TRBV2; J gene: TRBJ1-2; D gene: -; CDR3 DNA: TGTGCCAGCAGTGAAACGGGGGGCGTAATCTATGGCTACACCTTC; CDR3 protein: CASSETGGVIYGYTF
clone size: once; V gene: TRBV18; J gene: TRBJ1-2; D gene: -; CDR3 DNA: TGTGCCAGCTCACCACAGGGGGACACTAACTATGGCTACACCTTC; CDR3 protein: CASSPQGDTNYGYTF
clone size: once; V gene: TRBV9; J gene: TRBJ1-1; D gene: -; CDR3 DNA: TGTGCCAGCAGCGATTATGACACTGAAGCTTTCTTT; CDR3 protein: CASSDYDTEAFF
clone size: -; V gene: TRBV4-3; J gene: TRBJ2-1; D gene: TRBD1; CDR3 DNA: TGCGCCAGCAGCCGAAACAGGGGGCGGTATGAGCAGTTCTTC; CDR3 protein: CASSRNRGRYEQFF